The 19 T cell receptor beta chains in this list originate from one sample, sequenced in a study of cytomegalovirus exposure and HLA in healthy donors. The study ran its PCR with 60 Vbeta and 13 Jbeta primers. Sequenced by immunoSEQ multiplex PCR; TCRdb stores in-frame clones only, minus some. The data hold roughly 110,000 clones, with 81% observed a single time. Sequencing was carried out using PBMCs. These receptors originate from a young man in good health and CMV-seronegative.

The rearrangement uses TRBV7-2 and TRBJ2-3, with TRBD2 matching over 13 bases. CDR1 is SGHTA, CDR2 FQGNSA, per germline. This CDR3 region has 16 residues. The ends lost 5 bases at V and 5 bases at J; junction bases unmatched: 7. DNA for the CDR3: TGTGCCAGCAGCGTTCGACTAGCGGGAGGTCTAGATACGCAGTATTTT. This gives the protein CASSVRLAGGLDTQYF.

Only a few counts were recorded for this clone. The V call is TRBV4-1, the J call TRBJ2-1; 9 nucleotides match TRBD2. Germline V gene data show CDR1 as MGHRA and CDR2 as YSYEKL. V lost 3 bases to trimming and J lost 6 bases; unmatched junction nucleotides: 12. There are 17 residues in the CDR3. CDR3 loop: CASSQMGGTSRANEQFF. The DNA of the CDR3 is TGCGCCAGCAGCCAGATGGGCGGGACTAGCCGTGCCAATGAGCAGTTCTTC.

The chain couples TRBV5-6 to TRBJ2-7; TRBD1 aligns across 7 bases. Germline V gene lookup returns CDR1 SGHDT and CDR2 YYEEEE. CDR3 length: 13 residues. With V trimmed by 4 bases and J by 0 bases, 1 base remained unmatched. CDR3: CASSDRDSYEQYF. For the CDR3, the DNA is TGTGCCAGCAGCGACAGGGACTCCTACGAGCAGTACTTC.

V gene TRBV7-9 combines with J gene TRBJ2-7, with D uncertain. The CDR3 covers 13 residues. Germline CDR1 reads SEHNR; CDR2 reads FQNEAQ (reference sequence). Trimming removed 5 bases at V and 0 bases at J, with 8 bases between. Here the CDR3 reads CASSPTRSYEQYF. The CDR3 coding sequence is TGTGCCAGCAGCCCTACTCGCTCCTACGAGCAGTACTTC. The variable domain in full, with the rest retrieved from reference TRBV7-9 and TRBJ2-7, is DTGVSQNPRHKITKRGQNVTFRCDPISEHNRLYWYRQTLGQGPEFLTYFQNEAQLEKSRLLSDRFSAERPKGSFSTLEIQRTEQGDSAMYLCASSPTRSYEQYFGPGTRLTVT.

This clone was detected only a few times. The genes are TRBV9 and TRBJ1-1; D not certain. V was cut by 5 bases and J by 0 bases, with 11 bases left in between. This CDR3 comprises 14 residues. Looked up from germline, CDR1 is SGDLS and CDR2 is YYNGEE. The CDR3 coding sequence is TGTGCCAGCAGTGGAGACCTCATGAACACTGAAGCTTTCTTT. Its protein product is CASSGDLMNTEAFF.

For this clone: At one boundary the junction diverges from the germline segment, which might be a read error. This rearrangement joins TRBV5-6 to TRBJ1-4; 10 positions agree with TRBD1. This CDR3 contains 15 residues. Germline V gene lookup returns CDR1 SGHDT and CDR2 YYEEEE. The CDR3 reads CASSARQGANEKLFF. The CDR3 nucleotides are TGTGCCAGCAGCGCGCGACAGGGGGCTAACGAAAAACTGTTTTTT.

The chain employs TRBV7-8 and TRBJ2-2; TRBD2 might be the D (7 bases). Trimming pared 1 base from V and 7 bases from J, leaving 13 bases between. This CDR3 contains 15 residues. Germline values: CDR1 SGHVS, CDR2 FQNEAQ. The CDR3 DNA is TGTGCCAGCAGCTTAGATCGGGGGGCCCACGGGGAGCTGTTTTTT. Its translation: CASSLDRGAHGELFF.

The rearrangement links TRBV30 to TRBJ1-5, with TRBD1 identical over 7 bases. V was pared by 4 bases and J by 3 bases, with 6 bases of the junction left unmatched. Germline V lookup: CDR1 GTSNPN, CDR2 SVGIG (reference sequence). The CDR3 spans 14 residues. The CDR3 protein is CAWMAQGDNQPQHF. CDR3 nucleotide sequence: TGTGCCTGGATGGCTCAGGGGGACAATCAGCCCCAGCATTTT.

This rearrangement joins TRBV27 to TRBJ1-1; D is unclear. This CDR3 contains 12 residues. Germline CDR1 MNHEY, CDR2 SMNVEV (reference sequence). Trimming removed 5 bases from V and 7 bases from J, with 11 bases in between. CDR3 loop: CASSTHSLEAFF. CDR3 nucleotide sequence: TGTGCCAGCAGTACCCACTCTCTTGAAGCTTTCTTT.

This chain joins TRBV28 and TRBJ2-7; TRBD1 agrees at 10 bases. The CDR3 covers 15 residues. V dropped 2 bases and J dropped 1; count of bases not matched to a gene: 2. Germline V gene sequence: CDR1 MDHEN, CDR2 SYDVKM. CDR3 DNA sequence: TGTGCCAGCAGTTTAGACAGGGGGCCTTCCTACGAGCAGTACTTC. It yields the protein CASSLDRGPSYEQYF.

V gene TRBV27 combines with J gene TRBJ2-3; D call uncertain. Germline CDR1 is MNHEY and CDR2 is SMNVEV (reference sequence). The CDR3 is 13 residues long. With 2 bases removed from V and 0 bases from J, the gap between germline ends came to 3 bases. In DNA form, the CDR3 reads TGTGCCAGCAGTTTACTAAGCACAGATACGCAGTATTTT. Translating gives CASSLLSTDTQYF.

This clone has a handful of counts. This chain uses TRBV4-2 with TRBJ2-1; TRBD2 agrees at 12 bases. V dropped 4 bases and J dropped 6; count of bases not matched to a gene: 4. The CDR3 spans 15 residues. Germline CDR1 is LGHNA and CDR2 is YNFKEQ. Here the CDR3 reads CASSLTSGGSNEQFF. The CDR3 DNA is TGTGCCAGCAGCCTTACTAGCGGGGGGAGCAATGAGCAGTTCTTC.

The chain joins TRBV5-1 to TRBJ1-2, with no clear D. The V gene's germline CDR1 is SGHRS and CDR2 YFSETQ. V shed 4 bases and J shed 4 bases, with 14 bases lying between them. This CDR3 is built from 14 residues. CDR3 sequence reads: CASSPGAATYGYTF. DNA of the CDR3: TGCGCCAGCAGCCCGGGAGCCGCGACCTATGGCTACACCTTC.

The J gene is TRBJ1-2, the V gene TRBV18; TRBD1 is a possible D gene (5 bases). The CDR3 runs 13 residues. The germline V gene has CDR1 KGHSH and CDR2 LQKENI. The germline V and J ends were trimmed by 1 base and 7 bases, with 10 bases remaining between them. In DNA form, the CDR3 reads TGTGCCAGCTCACCACGGCTCGGGGGTGGCTACACCTTC. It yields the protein CASSPRLGGGYTF.

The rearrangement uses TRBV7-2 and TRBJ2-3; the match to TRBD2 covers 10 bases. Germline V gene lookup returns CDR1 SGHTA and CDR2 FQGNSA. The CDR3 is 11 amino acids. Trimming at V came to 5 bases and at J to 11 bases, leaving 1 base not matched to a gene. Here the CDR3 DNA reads TGTGCCAGCAGCCGGACTAGCGGGCAGTATTTT. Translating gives CASSRTSGQYF. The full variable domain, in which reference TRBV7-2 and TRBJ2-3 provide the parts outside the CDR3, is GAGVSQSPSNKVTEKGKDVELRCDPISGHTALYWYRQSLGQGLEFLIYFQGNSAPDKSGLPSDRFSAERTGGSVSTLTIQRTQQEDSAVYLCASSRTSGQYFGPGTRLTVL.

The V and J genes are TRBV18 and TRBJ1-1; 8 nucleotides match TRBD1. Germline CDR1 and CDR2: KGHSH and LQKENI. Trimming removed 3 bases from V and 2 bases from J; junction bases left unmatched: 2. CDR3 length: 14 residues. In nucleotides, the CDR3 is TGTGCCAGCTCACCGACAGGGGAAAACACTGAAGCTTTCTTT. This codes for CASSPTGENTEAFF.

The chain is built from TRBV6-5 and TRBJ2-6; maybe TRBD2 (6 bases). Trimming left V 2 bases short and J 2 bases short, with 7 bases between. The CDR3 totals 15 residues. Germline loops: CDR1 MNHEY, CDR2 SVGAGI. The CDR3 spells CASSYGGTGANVLTF. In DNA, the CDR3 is TGTGCCAGCAGTTACGGGGGGACTGGGGCCAACGTCCTGACTTTC.

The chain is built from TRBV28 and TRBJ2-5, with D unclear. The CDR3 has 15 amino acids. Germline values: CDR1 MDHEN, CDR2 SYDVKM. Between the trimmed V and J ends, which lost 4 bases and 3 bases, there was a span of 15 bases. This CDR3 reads CASSSLPIAKETQYF. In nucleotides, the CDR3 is TGTGCCAGCAGTTCCCTCCCTATCGCGAAAGAGACCCAGTACTTC.

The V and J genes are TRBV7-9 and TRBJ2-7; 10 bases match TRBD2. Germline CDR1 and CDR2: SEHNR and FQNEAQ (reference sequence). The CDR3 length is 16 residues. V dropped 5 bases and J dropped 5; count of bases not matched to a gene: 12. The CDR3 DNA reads TGTGCCAGCAGCCACGGCTCTAGCGGGAGATCGGACGAGCAGTACTTC. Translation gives CASSHGSSGRSDEQYF.